This T cell receptor (beta chain) was sequenced during a study of identical twins (TCRdb year 2016). Turning to the overall study: The study deep-sequenced TCR alpha and beta repertoires from monozygotic twins, unrelated adults of various ages and cord blood to test whether fetal clonotypes persist. To rule out contamination, replicate twin experiments were performed at different times with different library preparation protocols. The paper as a whole reports these results and caveats: Fewer insertions were carried by abundant cord blood beta clonotypes; a weaker similar trend was observed in young adult naive repertoires, while no such trend was observed in memory repertoires. Conclusions relied on cross-sectional statistical analysis, since the same donors could not be followed over many years. Zero-insertion analyses could be partly confounded by invariant T cells such as MAIT and iNKT, though diverse VJ usage argued against such confounding for most clonotypes. Compared with coincidental sharing between unrelated individuals, an excess of low generation-probability sequences was observed among out-of-frame TCR alpha sequences shared between twins. In monozygotic twins, out-of-frame TCR alpha sharing was systematically underestimated by recombination models, although the models agreed with sharing between unrelated individuals. The excess sharing between twins in beta out-of-frame sequences was weaker because fewer shared sequences reduced the signal-to-noise ratio.

Libraries were prepared through 5' RACE. Data came from an Illumina HiSeq 2000. Template switching added a universal primer binding site, and the final cDNA carried a unique molecular identifier that allowed TCR cDNA molecules to be counted accurately. Specific primers in the conserved constant-segment region were used to synthesize first-strand cDNA for TCR alpha and beta chains. To control for contamination, every cDNA library carried two barcodes: a SMART-Mk sample barcode plus Illumina barcodes. TruSeq adapter sequences, together with Illumina sample barcodes, were added in two successive PCR steps. Sequencing of the TCR alpha and beta cDNA libraries was done on the Illumina HiSeq platform using custom primers. For the original study's pipeline: MiGEC processed the raw reads to extract unique molecular identifiers, while MiXCR was used to determine the CDR3 positions. For each individual, recombination models were inferred using an EM algorithm with the repgenHMM and IGoR tools. Shared clonotypes were analyzed with the tcR package in R, and sharing was normalized by the product of cloneset sizes. To study raw recombination without the effects of thymic and clonal selection, out-of-frame nonproductive sequences were analyzed. The raw public reads went through TCRdb reprocessing: fastp at Q25, MiXCR clone calling, in-frame beta chains kept. Rows matching on CDR3 protein sequence are summarized as one entry with the most common DNA and genes. TCRdb, rather than the study authors, made the V and J calls. Counted in this sample were approximately 500,000 distinct CDR3 sequences; more than 20% of them appeared once. The ten largest make up 2.9% of the sample.

All donors were healthy Caucasians. The twin cohort comprised three pairs of female monozygotic twins, all aged about 18 to 29 years. Positive isolation kits from Invitrogen were used to isolate the CD4+ and CD8+ T cell populations. The CDR3 numbers 15 residues from cysteine through phenylalanine. Only CDR3 DNA is held: 45 bases, read in frame from base 1. Looking up the germline V gene (reference sequence) yields CDR1 LGHDT and CDR2 YNNKEL. The V and J ends are trimmed by 2 bases and 9 bases, leaving 19 bases between them. As regards this clonotype: The antigen it binds to is not known. It has no much larger one-base neighbor in the sample; base qualities were not kept.

This sample was shared with a second study, whose subject was T cells expressing NK-cell markers. The second publication reports: Three sorted T-cell subsets (CD3+CD56+NKG2C+, CD3+CD56+NKG2C- and CD3+CD56-NKG2C+) from about 8 donors had their TCR beta-chain repertoires profiled. Among the eight sequenced donors, only one was HCMV-seronegative, while the other seven were HCMV-seropositive. To restrict sorting to alphabetaTCR-expressing T cells, an anti-gammadeltaTCR antibody was added in several experiments. In over five donors, the dominant CD3+CD56+NKG2C+ clonotypes were found to rank among the top 10 CD8+ clonotypes and to make up roughly 1.0-7.0% of CD8+ T cells. Those dominant clonotypes were again the most abundant among CD3+CD56-NKG2C+ cells in a few donors, at about 28.3-60.1%. It remained unclear whether the expanded NKG2C-expressing T cell clones were specific for HCMV antigens. The study sequenced eight donors, all healthy volunteers chosen at random: three men and five women. HCMV-specific IgG was detected in serum with a commercial ELISA kit to determine HCMV serostatus. MIGEC was used to demultiplex reads and group the reads by UMI, and MiTCR was used to assemble and quantify clonotypes. Only TCR cDNA sequences supported by at least two reads were kept to exclude erroneous sequences. Downstream repertoire analysis used the tcR package, and clonotypes were matched across fractions by CDR3 nucleotide sequence plus V segment. VDJmatch was used to annotate antigen specificity against VDJdb, with one amino acid substitution in CDR3 allowed.

This sequence uses TRBV3-1 and TRBJ2-5; TRBD2 could be the D gene, as 5 bases match. Sequenced: CD4+ T cells sorted from blood. This TCR came from a woman aged 18-35 years in good health. The sequence in DNA is TGTGCCAGCAGCCAACTGGCGGCGGGCCGGGTGGCCCAGTACTTC. Its translation reads: CASSQLAAGRVAQYF.